Following are 20 T cell receptor beta chains from one sample sequenced in a study of regulatory T cells in long-lasting Graves disease. Researchers made TCR beta libraries by using iRepertoire HTBI primers and running Arm-PCR on CDR3 regions. MiXCR was run by TCRdb on the multiplex PCR reads, yielding one entry per CDR3 protein. The sample holds hundreds of thousands of distinct CDR3 sequences, 15% seen once. Time point of the sample: newly diagnosed GD, antithyroid drugs for less than 3 months. The TCR library was made from RNA extracted from PBMCs. These same records also appear under a second study, on T cells in Graves' hyperthyroidism and ophthalmopathy.

Sequences were derived from peripheral blood mononuclear cells (PBMCs), sampled at new diagnosis, from a patient treated with antithyroid drugs. These receptors were collected from a middle-aged woman with Graves disease.

Of note for this clonotype: A single base separates this from a much larger clone, so it may be a read error. CDR3 region: CSARVRDASGFYNEQLF. The CDR3 region has the DNA TGCAGTGCTAGAGTCCGGGATGCTAGCGGGTTCTACAATGAGCAGCTCTTC. The chain is built from TRBV20-1 and TRBJ2-1, with 8 bases fitting TRBD2. Germline CDR1 reads DFQATT; CDR2 reads SNEGSKA (reference sequence). The CDR3 runs 17 residues.

The chain joins TRBV28 to TRBJ2-7; 11 nucleotides match TRBD1. Germline V gene sequence: CDR1 MDHEN, CDR2 SYDVKM. This CDR3 region has 16 residues. The V gene end was trimmed by 4 bases and the J gene end by 3 bases; junction bases not matched to a gene: 8. This chain's CDR3 is CASSSPPGTGGYEQYF. CDR3 in DNA: TGTGCCAGCAGTTCCCCACCGGGGACAGGGGGCTACGAGCAGTACTTC.

This clonotype turned up a few times. The chain carries TRBV18 and TRBJ1-3, with D hard to call. V dropped 4 bases and J dropped 0 bases, with 13 bases sitting between them. CDR1 is KGHSH and CDR2 is LQKENI in the germline V gene. The CDR3 is made up of 16 amino acids. CDR3 sequence reads: CASSRAPTSSGNTIYF. The CDR3 region has the DNA TGTGCCAGCTCACGGGCACCGACGAGCTCTGGAAACACCATATATTTT.

The CDR3: CASSGPRQVNDEQYF. The CDR3 DNA reads TGTGCCAGCAGCGGCCCCCGGCAGGTTAACGACGAGCAGTACTTC. The chain recombines TRBV5-6 with TRBJ2-7, with unresolved D. Trimming shortened V by 4 bases and J by 5 bases, and 19 bases separated the two germline ends. This CDR3 is 15 amino acids long. CDR1 SGHDT and CDR2 YYEEEE come from the germline V gene.

Only a few counts were recorded for this clonotype. The J gene is TRBJ2-5, the V gene TRBV7-9; 9 bases match TRBD2. The ends lost 5 bases at V and 1 base at J; junction bases unmatched: 8. The CDR3 is made up of 16 amino acids. CDR1 and CDR2 from the germline V gene are SEHNR and FQNEAQ (reference sequence). The CDR3 protein is CASSPRGSGGQETQYF. The CDR3 DNA sequence: TGTGCCAGCAGCCCCCGGGGTAGCGGGGGCCAAGAGACCCAGTACTTC.

This clonotype was seen ten or more times. CDR3: CATSRAVLQTQYF. CDR3 coding DNA: TGTGCCACCAGCAGGGCGGTCTTGCAGACCCAGTACTTC. The chain carries TRBV15 and TRBJ2-5; D is undetermined. From germline, CDR1 is LNHNV and CDR2 YYDKDF (reference sequence). V was clipped by 3 bases and J by 6 bases, with 11 bases between them. CDR3 length equals 13 residues.

Note on this clonotype: This may be a read error, as it is one base from a much larger clone. The V gene is TRBV2, the J gene TRBJ2-1; 7 nucleotides align to TRBD2. Trimming removed 2 bases from V and 10 bases from J; junction bases left unmatched: 5. The V gene's germline CDR1 is SNHLY and CDR2 FYNNEI. The CDR3 is 13 amino acids. The CDR3: CASSEIAGGEQFF. The DNA of the CDR3 is TGTGCCAGCAGTGAAATAGCGGGTGGAGAGCAGTTCTTC. The whole variable domain, filled in from reference TRBV2 and TRBJ2-1, reads EPEVTQTPSHQVTQMGQEVILRCVPISNHLYFYWYRQILGQKVEFLVSFYNNEISEKSEIFDDQFSVERPDGSNFTLKIRSTKLEDSAMYFCASSEIAGGEQFFGPGTRLTVL.

This clonotype has a handful of counts. V gene TRBV30 combines with J gene TRBJ2-1, with 10 bases fitting TRBD2. Germline-derived CDR1 and CDR2 are GTSNPN and SVGIG (reference sequence). After removal of 4 bases from V and 0 bases from J, the junction contained 15 bases not matched to a gene. The CDR3 totals 19 residues. The CDR3 DNA reads TGTGCCTGGACTGGGGTGACTAGCGGGTTTACTAGCTCCTACAATGAGCAGTTCTTC. It translates to CAWTGVTSGFTSSYNEQFF.

This clonotype has at least ten counts. The gene calls are TRBV12-3 or TRBV12-4 and TRBJ2-7, with D perhaps assigned TRBD1 or TRBD2 (5 bases each). The length of the CDR3 is 14 residues. V lost 7 bases to trimming and J lost 2 bases, with 15 bases between them. In DNA, the CDR3 is TGTGCCAGCAATTCCCGGGACCGTCCCTACGAGCAGTACTTC. This sequence encodes CASNSRDRPYEQYF.

This clonotype was detected many times. The chain uses TRBV6-2 or TRBV6-3 and TRBJ2-2; possible D gene TRBD2, 6 bases. V lost 4 bases, J lost 0 bases, and 12 bases lay in between. The CDR3 has 16 amino acids. The germline gives CDR1 MNHEY, CDR2 SVGEGT. CDR3 loop: CASSSRLVTNTGELFF. The DNA of the CDR3 is TGTGCCAGCAGTTCGAGACTAGTTACGAACACCGGGGAGCTGTTTTTT.

As concerns this clonotype: A far larger clone is only one base removed, so a read error is likely. The CDR3 loop is CASSLRGRDNNGQFF. Written as DNA, the CDR3 is TGTGCCAGCAGCTTACGCGGGAGGGATAACAATGGGCAGTTCTTC. The chain employs TRBV11-2 and TRBJ2-3; the match to TRBD2 covers 9 bases. With the DNA end fitting TRBJ2-1 better, the J assignment may be wrong. This CDR3 has 15 residues. Germline CDR1 SGHAT, CDR2 FQNNGV.

This clonotype was recorded at least ten times. The rearrangement links TRBV7-9 to TRBJ2-3; the D gene is possibly TRBD2 (7 bases). The germline V gene encodes CDR1 SEHNR and CDR2 FQNEAQ (reference sequence). The CDR3 consists of 16 residues. Trimming pared 5 bases from V and 4 bases from J, leaving 19 bases between. DNA of the CDR3: TGTGCCAGCAGCCCCCGAGGGGGGGCTTTTTCAGATACGCAGTATTTT. Its translation is CASSPRGGAFSDTQYF.

This clonotype has a count of ten or more. V and J are TRBV27 and TRBJ2-7; possibly TRBD2 for D (6 bases). The ends were cut back, 5 bases at V and 9 bases at J, with 20 bases in the middle. This CDR3 is built from 14 residues. Germline V gene sequence: CDR1 MNHEY, CDR2 SMNVEV (reference sequence). Here the CDR3 reads CASSRRDLLTRQYF. The CDR3 nucleotides read TGTGCCAGCAGTCGGAGGGACCTTCTCACTCGGCAGTACTTC.

This clonotype was detected many times. The rearrangement uses TRBV7-9 and TRBJ2-1; 8 bases match TRBD2. Germline CDR1 is SEHNR and CDR2 is FQNEAQ (reference sequence). The V segment lost 4 bases and the J segment 10 bases; nucleotides outside the gene matches: 18. The CDR3 sequence is 17 residues long. CDR3: CASSSEYSGLGRSEQFF. The CDR3 DNA follows: TGTGCCAGCAGCTCAGAATATTCGGGACTAGGAAGAAGCGAGCAGTTCTTC.

This clonotype has a count of ten or more. This sequence joins TRBV28 and TRBJ1-5, with D hard to call. Trimming took off 3 bases at V and 3 bases at J, with 21 bases between the two ends. Germline V gene lookup returns CDR1 MDHEN and CDR2 SYDVKM. This CDR3 is 18 amino acids long. CDR3 protein: CASSFLELYGIYNQPQHF. CDR3 nucleotides: TGTGCCAGCAGTTTCTTGGAACTATACGGGATTTACAATCAGCCCCAGCATTTT.

This clonotype was found a few times. The V gene is TRBV3-1, the J gene TRBJ2-2; D possibly corresponds to TRBD2 (5 bases). The ends were cut back, 0 bases at V and 5 bases at J, with 28 bases in the middle. Germline CDR1 reads LGHDT; CDR2 reads YNNKEL (reference sequence). This CDR3 has 21 residues. CDR3 nucleotide sequence: TGTGCCAGCAGCCAAGATACCCCCCTCTTATGGGCGCGAGGGTGGACCGGGGAGCTGTTTTTT. It translates to CASSQDTPLLWARGWTGELFF.

This clonotype was detected ten times or more. The chain is built from TRBV28 and TRBJ2-1; a weak D match, TRBD1 (5 bases). The germline gives CDR1 MDHEN, CDR2 SYDVKM. V was shortened by 7 bases and J by 6 bases, with 13 bases between the two germline ends. This CDR3 is built from 13 residues. CDR3 bases: TGTGCCAGCAAAGGGGAAAATAGCAATGAGCAGTTCTTC. Its protein product is CASKGENSNEQFF.

This chain uses TRBV29-1 with TRBJ2-1; 12 bases are shared with TRBD2. Germline CDR1 SQVTM, CDR2 ANQGSEA. With V trimmed by 7 bases and J by 7 bases, 8 bases remained unmatched. The CDR3 totals 14 residues. CDR3 residues: CSDLGLAGLNEQFF. CDR3 sequence (DNA): TGCAGCGACCTGGGACTAGCGGGTTTAAATGAGCAGTTCTTC.

This clonotype was observed at least ten times. This chain joins TRBV2 and TRBJ2-5; no clear D. The CDR3 contains 14 residues. Germline lookup yields CDR1 SNHLY and CDR2 FYNNEI. Trimming left V 2 bases short and J 3 bases short, with 10 bases between. The CDR3 here is CASSETRPKETQYF. In DNA form, the CDR3 reads TGTGCCAGCAGTGAAACCCGGCCCAAAGAGACCCAGTACTTC. The variable domain in full, completed from reference TRBV2 and TRBJ2-5, reads EPEVTQTPSHQVTQMGQEVILRCVPISNHLYFYWYRQILGQKVEFLVSFYNNEISEKSEIFDDQFSVERPDGSNFTLKIRSTKLEDSAMYFCASSETRPKETQYFGPGTRLLVL.

The sample holds many counts of this clonotype. The V gene is TRBV28, the J gene TRBJ1-4; D may be TRBD1 (5 bases). The V end was cut by 4 bases, the J end by 3 bases, with 9 bases between. Germline V gene data show CDR1 as MDHEN and CDR2 as SYDVKM. The CDR3 spans 14 residues. The CDR3 nucleotides are TGTGCCAGCAGTTCCGGGGGATCTAATGAAAAACTGTTTTTT. This translates into CASSSGGSNEKLFF.